The 7 T cell receptor beta chains given below trace back to one sample, sequenced in a study of cytomegalovirus exposure and HLA in healthy donors. The PCR had 60 Vbeta and 13 Jbeta primers. The data were produced by immunoSEQ multiplex PCR, yet TCRdb's version contains in-frame clones alone and is incomplete. The sample shows roughly 230,000 clones, around 84% of them seen only once. The sample comprised PBMCs. These receptors were obtained from a girl aged 2-15 years in good health and CMV-seronegative.

The gene calls are TRBV7-9 and TRBJ1-2; 9 nucleotides line up with TRBD1. The V segment lost 5 bases and the J segment 1 base; nucleotides outside the gene matches: 5. CDR1 and CDR2 (germline): SEHNR, FQNEAQ (reference sequence). The CDR3 covers 15 residues. CDR3 sequence: CASSTGQGVNYGYTF. For the CDR3, the DNA is TGTGCCAGCAGCACGGGACAGGGCGTTAACTATGGCTACACCTTC.

This clone was found a few times. The rearrangement joins TRBV6-6 to TRBJ2-1; D gene unclear. V dropped 7 bases and J dropped 1 base, with 5 bases sitting between them. The length of the CDR3 is 12 residues. Germline loops: CDR1 MNHNY, CDR2 SVGAGI (reference sequence). Written as DNA, the CDR3 is TGTGCCAGCACCCCGTCCTACAATGAGCAGTTCTTC. It translates to CASTPSYNEQFF.

This clone was recorded once. The gene calls are TRBV6-1 and TRBJ2-1, with D maybe TRBD2 (5 bases). Germline-derived CDR1 and CDR2 are MNHNS and SASEGT. The germline V and J ends were trimmed by 4 bases and 7 bases, with 23 bases remaining between them. This CDR3 has 17 residues. CDR3 protein: CASSGLPGPTLGNEQFF. The DNA for the CDR3 is TGTGCCAGCAGTGGACTACCCGGGCCGACATTAGGGAATGAGCAGTTCTTC.

The chain combines TRBV7-8 with TRBJ2-3; 12 bases fit TRBD2. The CDR3 is 16 residues long. The J segment lost 2 bases and the V segment lost 3 bases, leaving 3 bases of the junction unmatched. Looked up from germline, CDR1 is SGHVS and CDR2 is FQNEAQ. The CDR3 sequence: CASSFRLAGATDTQYF. Here the CDR3 DNA reads TGTGCCAGCAGCTTTCGACTAGCGGGAGCCACAGATACGCAGTATTTT.

This clone was seen only a few times. The rearrangement links TRBV6-1 to TRBJ2-2; possible D gene TRBD2, 6 bases. Germline V CDR1 and CDR2: MNHNS, SASEGT. The V and J ends lost 7 bases and 1 base respectively, with 10 bases between them. The CDR3 consists of 14 residues. The CDR3 DNA is TGTGCCAGCATGCGGGAAATGAACACCGGGGAGCTGTTTTTT. Amino acid sequence: CASMREMNTGELFF.

The V gene is TRBV19, the J gene TRBJ2-7; tentatively, D is TRBD2 (6 bases). In germline, CDR1 is LNHDA, CDR2 SQIVND (reference sequence). V lost 2 bases to trimming and J lost 4 bases, with 12 bases between them. The length of the CDR3 is 14 residues. CDR3 DNA sequence: TGTGCCAGTAGTATATACGGGAGAAGGTACGAGCAGTACTTC. Translated, it gives CASSIYGRRYEQYF. Complete variable domain (other parts from reference TRBV19 and TRBJ2-7): DGGITQSPKYLFRKEGQNVTLSCEQNLNHDAMYWYRQDPGQGLRLIYYSQIVNDFQKGDIAEGYSVSREKKESFPLTVTSAQKNPTAFYLCASSIYGRRYEQYFGPGTRLTVT.

V usage is TRBV5-1 and J usage is TRBJ2-1; D ambiguous. Germline V CDR1 and CDR2: SGHRS, YFSETQ. Deletions cut 1 base from V and 0 bases from J, with 14 bases between. The CDR3 runs 17 residues. The CDR3 DNA reads as TGCGCCAGCAGCTTGTGGGTAATGCTAGACTCCTACAATGAGCAGTTCTTC. This codes for CASSLWVMLDSYNEQFF.